Following are 8 T cell receptor beta chains from one sample sequenced in a study of PD-1 blockade in mismatch repair-deficient tumors. TCRdb keeps only in-frame clones here, not all; method: immunoSEQ multiplex PCR. In the table there are roughly 53,000 clones, roughly 78% of which are singletons. This material consisted of peripheral blood, taken 4 weeks after starting pembrolizumab. The receptors shown here come from an adult with mismatch repair-deficient cancer.

This clone came up a few times. The chain links TRBV5-1 to TRBJ2-3, with D perhaps matching TRBD2 (6 bases). V lost 4 bases and J lost 0, with 12 bases in between. The CDR3 extends over 15 amino acids. Germline assignment: CDR1 SGHRS and CDR2 YFSETQ. The CDR3 DNA reads TGCGCCAGCAGCAAAGAACGGGGGAGCACAGATACGCAGTATTTT. Encoded protein: CASSKERGSTDTQYF.

The chain is built from TRBV11-3 and TRBJ2-7; 8 bases line up with TRBD2. After removal of 6 bases from V and 0 bases from J, the junction contained 4 bases not matched to a gene. CDR3 length: 14 amino acids. CDR1 and CDR2 (germline): SGHNT, YENEEA. CDR3 protein: CASSAGGNSYEQYF. CDR3 bases: TGTGCCAGCAGTGCGGGAGGAAACTCCTACGAGCAGTACTTC. The full variable domain, in which reference TRBV11-3 and TRBJ2-7 provide the parts outside the CDR3, is EAGVVQSPRYKIIEKKQPVAFWCNPISGHNTLYWYLQNLGQGPELLIRYENEEAVDDSQLPKDRFSAERLKGVDSTLKIQPAELGDSAVYLCASSAGGNSYEQYFGPGTRLTVT.

This clone was found once. V gene TRBV7-9 combines with J gene TRBJ2-7, with 10 bases identical to TRBD1. CDR3 length: 15 residues. Looked up from germline, CDR1 is SEHNR and CDR2 is FQNEAQ (reference sequence). V lost 5 bases to trimming and J lost 4 bases; unmatched junction nucleotides: 8. CDR3 DNA: TGTGCCAGCAGCCCCCCGGGACAGGGGCTTTACGAGCAGTACTTC. Translation gives CASSPPGQGLYEQYF.

The rearrangement joins TRBV2 to TRBJ2-7, with D possibly matching TRBD2 (5 bases). The CDR3 consists of 16 residues. V was trimmed by 10 bases and J by 0 bases, leaving 22 bases between them. Germline lookup yields CDR1 SNHLY and CDR2 FYNNEI. CDR3 loop: CATTRAEAASSYEQYF. As DNA, the CDR3 is TGTGCCACTACGAGGGCTGAGGCAGCCAGCTCCTACGAGCAGTACTTC.

The rearrangement joins TRBV15 to TRBJ2-2; D gene unclear. CDR3 length equals 16 residues. Germline CDR1 is LNHNV and CDR2 is YYDKDF (reference sequence). V gave up 1 base and J gave up 4 bases, with 13 bases separating them. CDR3 sequence reads: CATSRAKVGPTGELFF. The CDR3 DNA is TGTGCCACCAGCAGAGCAAAGGTTGGGCCCACCGGGGAGCTGTTTTTT. Together with reference TRBV15 and TRBJ2-2, the CDR3 gives the full variable domain: DAMVIQNPRYQVTQFGKPVTLSCSQTLNHNVMYWYQQKSSQAPKLLFHYYDKDFNNEADTPDNFQSRRPNTSFCFLDIRSPGLGDTAMYLCATSRAKVGPTGELFFGEGSRLTVL.

About this clone itself: The sample has other DNA sequences that encode this CDR3 too. V gene TRBV4-1 combines with J gene TRBJ2-1; D is unresolved. The germline V and J ends were trimmed by 0 bases and 2 bases, with 2 bases remaining between them. There are 13 residues in the CDR3. Per the germline V gene, CDR1 is MGHRA and CDR2 is YSYEKL. The CDR3 loop reads CASSQDPYNEQFF. The CDR3 DNA sequence: TGCGCCAGCAGCCAAGACCCCTACAATGAGCAGTTCTTC.

The rearrangement uses TRBV12-5 and TRBJ2-3; 10 bases fit TRBD2. CDR1 is LGHNT, CDR2 FRNRAP, per germline. The V gene end was trimmed by 4 bases and the J gene end by 2 bases; junction bases not matched to a gene: 3. CDR3 length: 15 amino acids. The CDR3 nucleotides are TGTGCTAGTGGTTGGACTAGCGGAAACACAGATACGCAGTATTTT. As protein: CASGWTSGNTDTQYF.

This chain uses TRBV30 with TRBJ1-3; tentative D call: TRBD1 (6 bases). The V and J ends lost 6 bases and 1 base respectively, with 13 bases between them. CDR1 and CDR2 from the germline V gene are GTSNPN and SVGIG (reference sequence). The CDR3 length is 14 residues. CDR3 bases: TGTGCCTGCCGGACAGAAAAATCTGGAAACACCATATATTTT. It encodes CACRTEKSGNTIYF.